This TCR beta chain was recorded in a study of T cell repertoires in cytomegalovirus infection. Study-wide points: Summed public TCR beta family frequency identified CMV carriers bearing the relevant HLA. The response measured ex vivo was dominated by TCR beta clonotypes (HLA-C-restricted and CMV-specific).

Worth noting for this clonotype: The antigen is unknown.

Germline loops: CDR1 LNHDA, CDR2 SQIVND (reference sequence). The CDR3 has 16 residues. Trimming at V came to 5 bases and at J to 4 bases, leaving 8 bases not matched to a gene. TCRdb recomputed calls from the reads with MiXCR, one row per CDR3 protein. This sample has 75,000 to 95,000 distinct CDR3 sequences, with roughly half found just once. The TCR sequence derives from a human donor in good health (CMV status not recorded). Some clones in this sample may be carry-over from other donors' samples. Specimen: CD8+ T cells from cultured PBMCs, collected from culture after CMV antigen stimulation. The V and J genes are TRBV19 and TRBJ1-3, with TRBD1 identical over 10 bases. This chain's CDR3 is CASSSPGQGRGNTIYF. The DNA for the CDR3 is TGTGCCAGTAGTTCACCGGGACAGGGGAGAGGAAACACCATATATTTT. The whole variable domain, remainder taken from reference TRBV19 and TRBJ1-3, is DGGITQSPKYLFRKEGQNVTLSCEQNLNHDAMYWYRQDPGQGLRLIYYSQIVNDFQKGDIAEGYSVSREKKESFPLTVTSAQKNPTAFYLCASSSPGQGRGNTIYFGEGSWLTVV.